This T cell receptor beta chain was sequenced during a study of T cells in Graves' hyperthyroidism and ophthalmopathy. Study outcomes and limitations: Through a model of 13 V-J features, ophthalmopathy was separated from stable hyperthyroidism. Blood also held most thyroid clonotypes expanded beyond 0.001. Ophthalmopathy got predicted by the model a median approximately 6 months before its onset.

This clonotype has a handful of counts. What it recognizes is unknown. Amplified regions were TCR beta CDR3 sequences from RNA transcripts. The primer set for the first-round RT-PCR of the TCR CDR3 was HTBI. Using its own MiXCR run on the multiplex PCR reads, TCRdb lists one record per CDR3 protein. The data show 600,000 or so distinct CDR3 sequences, roughly 15% seen once. Clinical symptoms, serum thyroxine and TRAb, thyroid ultrasound and orbital computed tomography were used for the diagnoses. The sample taken for sequencing was blood. This receptor was taken from a woman in her forties or fifties with Graves' ophthalmopathy.

The CDR3 sequence: CASSSFHGYTF. The DNA of the CDR3 is TGTGCCAGCAGTTCTTTCCATGGCTACACCTTC. The chain carries TRBV12-3 or TRBV12-4 and TRBJ1-2; D gene uncertain. V lost 4 bases to trimming and J lost 6 bases, with 6 bases between them. The CDR3 consists of 11 residues.